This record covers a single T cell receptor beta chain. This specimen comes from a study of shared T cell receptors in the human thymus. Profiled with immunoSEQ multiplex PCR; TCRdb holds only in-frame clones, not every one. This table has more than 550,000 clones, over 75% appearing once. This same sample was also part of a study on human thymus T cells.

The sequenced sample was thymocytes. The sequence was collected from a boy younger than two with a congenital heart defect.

CDR3: CASREQGEGQPQHF. The CDR3 coding sequence is TGTGCCAGCAGAGAACAGGGGGAAGGTCAGCCCCAGCATTTT. This rearrangement joins TRBV28 to TRBJ1-5; 8 bases fit TRBD1. This CDR3 contains 14 residues. Germline CDR1 MDHEN, CDR2 SYDVKM. V lost 6 bases, J lost 6 bases, and 7 bases stayed unmatched.